The entry below describes one TCR beta chain. This sample was taken from a study of blood T cell repertoires in COVID-19. Data came from immunoSEQ multiplex PCR; TCRdb stores just in-frame clones and leaves some out. The data contain 72,000 or so clones, around 82% of them singletons. CDR3 size: 13 residues. Per the germline V gene, CDR1 is MDHEN and CDR2 is SYDVKM. J was trimmed by 5 bases and V by 4 bases; bases with no gene match: 3. V and J are TRBV28 and TRBJ2-5, with TRBD1 identical over 8 bases. The sequenced material came from peripheral blood. The origin of this receptor is a man at least 80 years old with active COVID-19. The CDR3 spells CASSWYRGETQYF. The CDR3 region has the DNA TGTGCCAGCAGTTGGTACAGGGGGGAGACCCAGTACTTC.